The 10 T cell receptor beta chains below were found in one sample sequenced in a study of blood T cell repertoires in COVID-19. This table comes from immunoSEQ multiplex PCR, and its TCRdb copy is limited to in-frame clones, with some not included. Found here are 61,000 or so clones, approximately 79% of them singletons; the top ten hold 5.5%. The source material was peripheral blood. These receptors were taken from a woman aged 70-85 years with acute or convalescent COVID-19.

The CDR3 coding sequence is TGTGCCAGCAAACCCCCCACGGAGGGCTACACCTTC. Its protein is CASKPPTEGYTF. This chain connects TRBV28 to TRBJ1-2; no definite D call. The germline CDR1 and CDR2 sequences are MDHEN and SYDVKM. V was trimmed by 7 bases and J by 8 bases, leaving 14 bases between them. The CDR3 runs to 12 residues.

This rearrangement joins TRBV6-1 to TRBJ2-1; TRBD1 is a possible D gene (7 bases). V lost 0 bases and J 14 bases, leaving 11 bases between the germline ends. The CDR3 runs to 12 residues. Germline CDR1 reads MNHNS; CDR2 reads SASEGT. The chain's CDR3 is CASSEAQGRKFF. The CDR3, as DNA: TGTGCCAGCAGTGAAGCACAGGGGAGGAAGTTCTTC.

The chain recombines TRBV4-2 with TRBJ2-7; 11 nucleotides align to TRBD2. The CDR3 has 16 residues. Unmatched junction bases numbered 5, after V lost 0 bases and J lost 4 bases. Germline loops: CDR1 LGHNA, CDR2 YNFKEQ. DNA for the CDR3: TGTGCCAGCAGCCAAGATTTGACTAGCGGGATTTACGAGCAGTACTTC. It encodes CASSQDLTSGIYEQYF.

The genes are TRBV19 and TRBJ1-2, with D perhaps TRBD1 (6 bases). V lost 3 bases to trimming and J lost 2 bases, with 10 bases between them. The CDR3 runs to 14 residues. In germline, CDR1 is LNHDA, CDR2 SQIVND (reference sequence). As DNA, the CDR3 is TGTGCCAGTAGTATTGGGCAGGGGAACTATGGCTACACCTTC. It encodes CASSIGQGNYGYTF. Full variable domain (rest looked up from reference TRBV19 and TRBJ1-2): DGGITQSPKYLFRKEGQNVTLSCEQNLNHDAMYWYRQDPGQGLRLIYYSQIVNDFQKGDIAEGYSVSREKKESFPLTVTSAQKNPTAFYLCASSIGQGNYGYTFGSGTRLTVV.

The chain uses TRBV6-5 and TRBJ2-7, with TRBD1 matching over 9 bases. Germline values: CDR1 MNHEY, CDR2 SVGAGI. The J segment lost 1 base and the V segment lost 6 bases, leaving 7 bases of the junction unmatched. The CDR3 is 15 amino acids. In DNA, the CDR3 is TGTGCCAGCAGCTTCGGGACAGGGATTTCCTACGAGCAGTACTTC. Encoded protein: CASSFGTGISYEQYF.

The chain is built from TRBV13 and TRBJ1-5; TRBD1 aligns across 10 bases. V lost 4 bases to trimming and J lost 7 bases; unmatched junction nucleotides: 7. In germline, CDR1 is PRHDT, CDR2 FYEKMQ (reference sequence). The length of the CDR3 is 15 residues. CDR3 residues: CASSSRTGGGQPQHF. CDR3 in DNA: TGTGCCAGCAGCTCCCGGACAGGGGGTGGGCAGCCCCAGCATTTT. Full variable domain (missing parts from reference TRBV13 and TRBJ1-5): AAGVIQSPRHLIKEKRETATLKCYPIPRHDTVYWYQQGPGQDPQFLISFYEKMQSDKGSIPDRFSAQQFSDYHSELNMSSLELGDSALYFCASSSRTGGGQPQHFGDGTRLSIL.

This chain connects TRBV9 to TRBJ1-2, with D unclear. This CDR3 region has 14 residues. V lost 0 bases and J 8 bases, leaving 14 bases between the germline ends. CDR1 and CDR2 from the germline V gene are SGDLS and YYNGEE. CDR3 loop: CASSVEAVTEGYTF. The CDR3 DNA follows: TGTGCCAGCAGCGTAGAGGCGGTCACGGAGGGCTACACCTTC.

V and J are TRBV28 and TRBJ1-1; a weak D match, TRBD1 (6 bases). Trimming took 5 bases from V and 4 from J, leaving 14 bases between them. Germline CDR1 reads MDHEN; CDR2 reads SYDVKM. The CDR3 totals 14 residues. CDR3: CASSLRQASTEAFF. The CDR3 DNA reads TGTGCCAGCAGTCTTCGACAGGCGTCCACTGAAGCTTTCTTT. The full variable domain, completed using reference TRBV28 and TRBJ1-1, is DVKVTQSSRYLVKRTGEKVFLECVQDMDHENMFWYRQDPGLGLRLIYFSYDVKMKEKGDIPEGYSVSREKKERFSLILESASTNQTSMYLCASSLRQASTEAFFGQGTRLTVV.

This rearrangement joins TRBV12-3 or TRBV12-4 to TRBJ2-1, with D possibly TRBD1 on 5 matching bases. The CDR3 has 12 amino acids. V dropped 3 bases and J dropped 8 bases, with 8 bases sitting between them. The CDR3 sequence: CASSFGADEQFF. Written as DNA, the CDR3 is TGTGCCAGCAGTTTTGGGGCGGATGAGCAGTTCTTC.

V is TRBV21-1 and J is TRBJ1-4. TRBV21-1 is marked as a pseudogene. There are 15 residues in the CDR3. For the CDR3, the DNA is TGTGCCAGCAGCAAAGCGCTCACCGGCATGAAAAACTATTTTTTT. Translation: CASSKALTGMKNYFF.